What follows are 10 T cell receptor beta chains derived from one specimen sequenced in a study of beta chain features in type 1 diabetes. The whole isolated RNA underwent reverse transcription, so sequencing captured expressed TCRB transcripts. Using immunoSEQ multiplex PCR, the repertoire was profiled, and TCRdb retains in-frame clones only, with some absent. This table has about 900,000 clones, roughly 15% appearing once. Sequencing was performed on naive CD4+ T cells from blood. The receptors originated from a woman aged 18-29 years in good health.

The rearrangement joins TRBV10-1 to TRBJ1-2; weak D call: TRBD1 (5 bases). CDR1 and CDR2 (germline): WNHNN, SYGVQD (reference sequence). Trimming stripped 4 bases from V and 9 bases from J, with 12 bases between. The CDR3 covers 12 residues. CDR3 nucleotide sequence: TGCGCCAGCAGTGGGGACTTTTTGAGCTACACCTTC. Its translation: CASSGDFLSYTF.

This clone was recorded a few times. The rearrangement uses TRBV7-2 and TRBJ2-4; 9 bases are a match to TRBD2. J was trimmed by 2 bases and V by 2 bases; bases with no gene match: 13. In germline, CDR1 is SGHTA, CDR2 FQGNSA. This CDR3 comprises 19 residues. CDR3 region: CASSLLISGRGGTKNIQYF. In DNA form, the CDR3 reads TGTGCCAGCAGCTTACTGATTAGCGGGAGAGGAGGGACCAAAAACATTCAGTACTTC.

This chain joins TRBV5-6 and TRBJ2-7; D is undetermined. Trimming left V 8 bases short and J 3 bases short, with 18 bases between. The germline V gene encodes CDR1 SGHDT and CDR2 YYEEEE. The CDR3 totals 14 residues. The CDR3 reads CASKVGSVGYEQYF. Here the CDR3 DNA reads TGTGCCAGTAAGGTGGGGTCGGTGGGCTACGAGCAGTACTTC.

The V and J genes are TRBV28 and TRBJ2-1; TRBD2 is a possible D gene (6 bases). Germline V CDR1 and CDR2: MDHEN, SYDVKM. This CDR3 spans 15 amino acids. V gave up 8 bases and J gave up 1 base, with 15 bases separating them. As DNA, the CDR3 is TGTGCCAGCTTACGTGGCGGGGCTTCCTACAATGAGCAGTTCTTC. Translated, it gives CASLRGGASYNEQFF. The full variable domain, with the rest looked up from reference TRBV28 and TRBJ2-1, is DVKVTQSSRYLVKRTGEKVFLECVQDMDHENMFWYRQDPGLGLRLIYFSYDVKMKEKGDIPEGYSVSREKKERFSLILESASTNQTSMYLCASLRGGASYNEQFFGPGTRLTVL.

The chain employs TRBV7-2 and TRBJ2-1, with TRBD1 matching 7 bases. Germline CDR1 reads SGHTA; CDR2 reads FQGNSA. V was pared by 5 bases and J by 3 bases, with 7 bases of the junction left unmatched. This CDR3 has 15 residues. This chain's CDR3 is CASSPVGDSYNEQFF. The CDR3 DNA is TGTGCCAGCAGCCCGGTGGGGGACAGCTACAATGAGCAGTTCTTC.

The chain combines TRBV6-6 with TRBJ1-2; tentative D call: TRBD1 (5 bases). The CDR3 loop spans 12 amino acids. V lost 6 bases and J lost 7, with 12 bases in between. The germline CDR1 and CDR2 sequences are MNHNY and SVGAGI (reference sequence). The CDR3 reads CASSRDAGGYTF. As DNA, the CDR3 is TGTGCCAGCAGCAGGGACGCCGGTGGCTACACCTTC.

This clone was counted only a few times. CDR3 DNA: TGTGCCAGCAGACAACCGAGCTCCTACGAGCAGTACTTC. Translated, it gives CASRQPSSYEQYF. The genes are TRBV7-2 and TRBJ2-7; D is uncertain. This CDR3 region has 13 residues. V dropped 6 bases and J dropped 0 bases, with 9 bases sitting between them. CDR1 and CDR2 from the germline V gene are SGHTA and FQGNSA.

This clone was seen more than once but under ten times. The chain couples TRBV7-3 to TRBJ2-2; TRBD2 matches 9 bases. After removal of 8 bases from V and 4 bases from J, the junction contained 11 bases not matched to a gene. Germline V gene data show CDR1 as SGHTA and CDR2 as FQGTGA. The CDR3 runs to 16 residues. CDR3 protein: CASSLGVSGSTGELFF. CDR3 nucleotides: TGTGCCAGCTCCTTAGGGGTTAGCGGGAGCACCGGGGAGCTGTTTTTT.

This clone has just a few counts. This chain links TRBV4-2 with TRBJ2-2; D possibly corresponds to TRBD1 (5 bases). CDR3 length equals 16 residues. V was pared by 3 bases and J by 4 bases, with 15 bases between. The germline V gene encodes CDR1 LGHNA and CDR2 YNFKEQ. CDR3 in DNA: TGTGCCAGCAGCCAGCAGACAGATGTGCTCACCGGGGAGCTGTTTTTT. This gives the protein CASSQQTDVLTGELFF.

This clone has only a few counts. The J gene is TRBJ1-5, the V gene TRBV19; TRBD1 is a possible D gene (5 bases). The germline V gene has CDR1 LNHDA and CDR2 SQIVND (reference sequence). V shed 7 bases and J shed 7 bases, with 20 bases lying between them. This CDR3 comprises 15 residues. The CDR3 here is CASTLVDSPRQPQHF. The CDR3 bases are TGTGCCAGTACCCTCGTTGACAGCCCTCGGCAGCCCCAGCATTTT.